The clone carrying this TCR beta chain was seen repeatedly, ten times or more. This record belongs to a study of T cells in Graves' hyperthyroidism and ophthalmopathy. TCR beta CDR3 region amplification was performed from RNA transcripts. Using the HTBI primer set, a first-round RT-PCR was run on the TCR CDR3. TCRdb re-analysed the multiplex PCR reads in MiXCR, keeping a single row per CDR3 protein. The sample lists 330,000 or so distinct CDR3 sequences, about 19% occurring once. Trimming removed 1 base from V and 4 bases from J; junction bases left unmatched: 7. Germline-derived CDR1 and CDR2 are SGHAT and FQNNGV. The CDR3 is 16 amino acids.

The clonotype comes from a man in his forties or fifties with Graves' ophthalmopathy. The source material was blood. This chain connects TRBV11-2 to TRBJ2-7, with 10 bases lining up with TRBD1. CDR3 sequence reads: CASSLALGDRGYEQYF. The CDR3 DNA is TGTGCCAGCAGCTTAGCCCTCGGGGACAGGGGATACGAGCAGTACTTC.